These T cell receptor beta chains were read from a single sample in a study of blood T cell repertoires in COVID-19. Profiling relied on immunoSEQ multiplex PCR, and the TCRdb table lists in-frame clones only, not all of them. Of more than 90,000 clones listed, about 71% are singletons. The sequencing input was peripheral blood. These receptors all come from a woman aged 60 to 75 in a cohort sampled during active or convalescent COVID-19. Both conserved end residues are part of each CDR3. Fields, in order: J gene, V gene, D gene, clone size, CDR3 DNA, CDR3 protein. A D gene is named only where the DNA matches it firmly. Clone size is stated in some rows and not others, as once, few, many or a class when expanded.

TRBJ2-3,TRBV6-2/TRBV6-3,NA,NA,TGTGCCAGCAGTTACTCGAGTCATACGCAGTATTTT,CASSYSSHTQYF
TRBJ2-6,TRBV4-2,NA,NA,TGTGCCAGCAGCCAATGGACAGCCAACTTAGCGGCCAACGTCCTGACTTTC,CASSQWTANLAANVLTF
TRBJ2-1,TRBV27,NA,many,TGTGCCAGCAGTTTATCTGCCAGGGGCTACAATGAGCAGTTCTTC,CASSLSARGYNEQFF
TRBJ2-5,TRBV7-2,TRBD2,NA,TGTGCCAGCAGCTTAGGTGGGACTAGCGGGGGGATCGGGGAGACCCAGTACTTC,CASSLGGTSGGIGETQYF
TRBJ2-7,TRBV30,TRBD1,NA,TGTGCCTGGAGTAACACCGGGACAGGGGGCGGTGAGCAGTACTTC,CAWSNTGTGGGEQYF
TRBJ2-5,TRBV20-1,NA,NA,TGCAGTGCTCAGATGAGGGAGACCCAGTACTTC,CSAQMRETQYF
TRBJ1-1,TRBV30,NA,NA,TGTGCCTGGAGTGTACCGAGGAACACTGAAGCTTTCTTT,CAWSVPRNTEAFF
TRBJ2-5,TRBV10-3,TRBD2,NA,TGTGCCATCGGCGCGGGAGGGGGGCGAGAGACCCAGTACTTC,CAIGAGGGRETQYF
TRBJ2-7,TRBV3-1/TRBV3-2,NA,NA,TGTGCCAGCAGCCAACCAGGGCTGACCTACGAGCAGTACTTC,CASSQPGLTYEQYF
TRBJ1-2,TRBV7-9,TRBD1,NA,TGTGCCAGCAGCTTCTGGACAGGGGGCGCCCAGTACTATGGCTACACCTTC,CASSFWTGGAQYYGYTF
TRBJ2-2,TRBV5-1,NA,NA,TGCGCCAGCAGGACAGTGAACACCGGGGAGCTGTTTTTT,CASRTVNTGELFF
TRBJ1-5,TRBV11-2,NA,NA,TGTGCCAGCAGCTCGCAGGGTCAGCCCCAGCATTTT,CASSSQGQPQHF
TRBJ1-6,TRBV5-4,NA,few,TGTGCCAGCAGCTTGAAGGGGTATACAAATAATTCACCCCTCCACTTT,CASSLKGYTNNSPLHF
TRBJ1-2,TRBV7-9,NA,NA,TGTGCCAGCAGCTCAGACCCAGACACCGGCTACACCTTC,CASSSDPDTGYTF
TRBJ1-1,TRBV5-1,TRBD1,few,TGCGCCAGCAGCTTGATGGGGGTTTATTCAGGGGGCGCGACTGAAGCTTTCTTT,CASSLMGVYSGGATEAFF
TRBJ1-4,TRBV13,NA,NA,TGCGCCCCCACCACCAACGGCACCGGCCACGACCGGGATGAAAAACTGTTTTTT,CAPTTNGTGHDRDEKLFF
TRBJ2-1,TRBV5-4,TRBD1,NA,TGTGCCAGCTCTTGGGGACAGAACAATGAGCAGTTCTTC,CASSWGQNNEQFF
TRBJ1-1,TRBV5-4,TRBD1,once,TGTGCCAGCAGCTTGGACTCAGGGGGCCGTGGCACTGAAGCTTTCTTT,CASSLDSGGRGTEAFF
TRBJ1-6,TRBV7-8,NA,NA,TGTGCCAGCAGCTTAGGTTCCAGGGATAGTAATTCACCCCTCCACTTT,CASSLGSRDSNSPLHF
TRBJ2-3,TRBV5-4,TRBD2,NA,TGTGCCAGCAGCACGGGACTAGCGGGGGGGTCGAGTTTTGCAGATACGCAGTATTTT,CASSTGLAGGSSFADTQYF
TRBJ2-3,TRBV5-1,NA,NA,TGCGCCAGCAGCTTGGATACTGCCACAGATACGCAGTATTTT,CASSLDTATDTQYF